This T cell receptor (beta chain) was sequenced in a study of T-cell reconstitution after alpha-beta-depleted transplantation in children listed by TCRdb under 2016. Some background on the complete study: Using TCR repertoire profiling, the study followed T-cell immune reconstitution in a quantitative way in children after TCRalphabeta/CD19-depleted allogeneic hematopoietic cell transplantation.

The germline V end is reduced by 6 bases and the J end by 5 bases; junction bases left unmatched: 8. CDR1 DFQATT and CDR2 SNEGSKA were looked up in the germline V gene (reference sequence). CDR3 length: 14 amino acids, cysteine to phenylalanine. Only the CDR3 part of the read is kept: 42 bases, read in frame from the first base. Receptor libraries were prepared by PCR. For sequencing, an Illumina HiSeq 2500 was employed. To normalize quantification of the TCRbeta repertoire, the TCR libraries were built with molecular barcoding that relied on unique molecular identifiers. TCRdb redid the processing of the public reads, applying fastp at Q25 and MiXCR, and retained in-frame beta chains. CDR3 protein duplicates are merged, each entry listing the most common genes and DNA. The sample records around 400,000 distinct CDR3 sequences, roughly 21% of which are singletons. The ten largest clones capture less than 4.5% of the sample.

On this clonotype itself: Its antigen remains unidentified. No much larger clonotype is one base removed from it; base qualities were not supplied.

The chain is made from TRBV20-1 and TRBJ2-5; 11 of the junction bases match TRBD2. This clonotype was sampled from a human donor who donated a stem cell graft to a child with acute myeloid leukemia. This specimen was PBMCs from the stem cell graft donor, taken from the stem cell graft. The sequenced DNA: TGCAGTGCAGGAAGACTAGCGGGACGGGAGACCCAGTACTTC. This sequence encodes CSAGRLAGRETQYF.